This TCR beta chain was recovered during a study of OX40 agonist ivuxolimab in advanced cancers. Study-level background: Males comprised 70% to 90% of the group, whose mean age was roughly 60 years (range roughly 20 to 85). Three patients, one with hepatocellular carcinoma and two with cutaneous melanoma, achieved partial responses. Points from the study as a whole: CD8+ T cells averaged more expanded clones than CD4+. Relatively little clonal expansion, among the lowest observed, appeared in partial responders at 0.1-3.0 mg/kg.

Germline-derived CDR1 and CDR2 are SGDLS and YYNGEE. Trimming took 4 bases from V and 2 from J, leaving 15 bases between them. CDR3 length: 15 amino acids. Assay used: immunoSEQ multiplex PCR; TCRdb lists only in-frame clones, some missing. The data hold 60,000 to 75,000 clones, with 91% observed a single time. On this clone: Its antigen is currently unknown.

The chain links TRBV9 to TRBJ2-5; D not certain. The source of this sequence is an adult with an advanced solid tumor such as melanoma, head and neck, liver or kidney cancer. Material: CD4+ or CD8+ T cells sorted from blood, obtained in a trial of the OX40 agonist ivuxolimab. The CDR3, as DNA: TGTGCCAGCAGCTCCAGGACCGAGTTGCAAGAGACCCAGTACTTC. Amino acid sequence: CASSSRTELQETQYF.